This TCR beta chain was identified during a study of cytomegalovirus exposure and HLA in healthy donors. Broader study findings: Prior analysis indicated that the majority of TCR beta V segments exhibited productivity approximately 87% or approximately 30% of the time.

It was with 60 Vbeta and 13 Jbeta primers that the PCR ran. The assay was immunoSEQ multiplex PCR, and TCRdb's table has in-frame clones only and misses some. The top ten clones hold 0.5% to 0.55% of a sample with around 170,000 clones, around 80% of them seen once. On this clone: Its target is unknown.

Sequenced input: PBMCs. This TCR was recovered from a woman aged 45 to 65 in good health and CMV-seronegative.

This CDR3 reads CASSVDPLGGTAEAFF. CDR3 in DNA: TGTGCCAGCAGCGTAGACCCCCTGGGGGGGACTGCTGAAGCTTTCTTT. This chain links TRBV9 with TRBJ1-1; possibly TRBD1 for D (5 bases). The ends were cut back, 0 bases at V and 6 bases at J, with 18 bases in the middle. The CDR3 extends over 16 amino acids. In germline, CDR1 is SGDLS, CDR2 YYNGEE.